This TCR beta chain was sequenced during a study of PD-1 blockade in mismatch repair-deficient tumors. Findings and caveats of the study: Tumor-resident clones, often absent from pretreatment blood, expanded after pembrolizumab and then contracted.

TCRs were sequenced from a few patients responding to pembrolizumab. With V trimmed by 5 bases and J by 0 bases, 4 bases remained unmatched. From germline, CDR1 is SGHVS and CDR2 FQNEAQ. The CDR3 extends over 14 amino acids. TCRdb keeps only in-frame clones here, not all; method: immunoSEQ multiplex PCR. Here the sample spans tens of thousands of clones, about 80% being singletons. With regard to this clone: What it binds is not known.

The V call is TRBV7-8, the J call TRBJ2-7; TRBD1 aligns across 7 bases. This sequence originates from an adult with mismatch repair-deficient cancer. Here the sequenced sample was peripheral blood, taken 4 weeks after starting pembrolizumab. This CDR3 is CASSRTGASYEQYF. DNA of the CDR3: TGTGCCAGCAGCCGGACAGGAGCCTCCTACGAGCAGTACTTC.